Sequencing of this T cell receptor (beta chain) was carried out in a study of T cell responses to AZD1222 COVID-19 vaccine. Findings and caveats of the study: All repertoire sampling was performed exclusively after the peak T cell response.

Only in-frame clones appear in the TCRdb table, and some are missing; sequencing was by immunoSEQ multiplex PCR. The data contain more than 100,000 clones, around 85% of them singletons. Concerning this clone itself: Its antigen remains unidentified. Other DNA sequences within the sample encode an identical CDR3.

Germline V lookup: CDR1 SEHNR, CDR2 FQNEAQ (reference sequence). This CDR3 is built from 13 residues. The V gene lost 1 base and the J gene lost 2 bases, with 3 bases spanning the gap. This TCR was sampled from an adult in good health. The chain uses TRBV7-9 and TRBJ2-1; D gene unclear. Sequenced material: peripheral blood, taken on day 0 of AZD1222 vaccination. The CDR3 DNA is TGTGCCAGCAGCTTAGGGACCTACAATGAGCAGTTCTTC. Protein: CASSLGTYNEQFF.